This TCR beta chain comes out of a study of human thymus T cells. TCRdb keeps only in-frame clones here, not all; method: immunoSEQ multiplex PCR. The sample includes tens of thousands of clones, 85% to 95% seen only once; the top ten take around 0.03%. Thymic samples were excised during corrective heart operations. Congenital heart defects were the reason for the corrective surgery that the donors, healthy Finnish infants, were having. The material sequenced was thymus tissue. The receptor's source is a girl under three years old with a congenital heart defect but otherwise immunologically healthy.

The CDR3 protein is CASSQVPQGDNQPQHF. The CDR3 DNA sequence: TGCGCCAGCAGCCAAGTGCCCCAGGGGGATAATCAGCCCCAGCATTTT. The J gene is TRBJ1-5, the V gene TRBV4-1; 7 nucleotides align to TRBD1. The CDR3 contains 16 residues. V lost 1 base and J lost 4; bases outside the gene matches: 7. Germline assignment: CDR1 MGHRA and CDR2 YSYEKL.